Reported below is one T cell receptor beta chain. The sample is drawn from a study of preoperative IRX-2 immunotherapy in early breast cancer. CDR3 length: 17 residues. V gave up 4 bases and J gave up 0 bases, with 18 bases separating them. Germline CDR1 and CDR2: MNHGY and SAAAGT. Data came from immunoSEQ multiplex PCR; TCRdb stores just in-frame clones and leaves some out. This sample has 3,000 to 4,000 clones, with less than 75% found just once. Indicated treatment: preoperative locoregional IRX-2 cytokine immunotherapy. Patients received preoperative, locoregional IRX-2 cytokine immunotherapy in a phase Ib study.

This chain uses TRBV6-8 with TRBJ1-1; no clear D. This receptor was obtained from a human donor with breast cancer. Here the sequenced sample was tumor tissue, taken after IRX-2 immunotherapy. The CDR3 is CASSLWFSPPMNTEAFF. The CDR3 DNA reads TGTGCCAGCAGTTTATGGTTTAGCCCTCCTATGAACACTGAAGCTTTCTTT.